Listed below are T cell receptor beta chains from one sample, sequenced in a study of T cells in Graves' hyperthyroidism and ophthalmopathy. TCRdb re-analysed the multiplex PCR reads in MiXCR, keeping a single row per CDR3 protein. The table records about 500,000 distinct CDR3 sequences, 16% of them present only once. The sample was blood. These receptors all stem from a woman younger than 35 with Graves' hyperthyroidism. CDR3s include the opening cysteine and the closing phenylalanine or tryptophan. The D gene is left open where the match is weak. Only part of the rows carry a size: once, few, many, or a class if the clone is expanded.

abundance	v_gene	d_gene	j_gene	CDR3aa	CDR3nt
many	TRBV20-1	-	TRBJ1-4	CSAQKGDEKLFF	TGCAGTGCTCAGAAAGGGGATGAAAAACTGTTTTTT
many	TRBV28	-	TRBJ2-7	CASSGGGQLYEQYF	TGTGCCAGCTCCGGGGGAGGACAGCTCTACGAGCAGTACTTC
few	TRBV9	-	TRBJ2-2	CASSVEGGGLRNTGELFF	TGTGCCAGCAGCGTAGAGGGGGGAGGACTACGGAACACCGGGGAGCTGTTTTTT
many	TRBV5-1	-	TRBJ2-7	CASSLGQRSSYEQYF	TGCGCCAGCAGCTTGGGACAGAGGAGCTCCTACGAGCAGTACTTC
few	TRBV13	-	TRBJ2-1	CASSDLGGEPYNEQFF	TGTGCCAGCAGCGACCTGGGTGGGGAGCCCTACAATGAGCAGTTCTTC
-	TRBV4-1	-	TRBJ2-3	CASSQIIGPGYKYF	TGCGCCAGCAGCCAAATCATCGGGCCTGGATATAAGTATTTT
-	TRBV28	TRBD1	TRBJ1-5	CASSIQTGIGNQPQHF	TGTGCCAGCAGTATTCAGACAGGGATAGGCAATCAGCCCCAGCATTTT
-	TRBV7-2	-	TRBJ2-2	CASSPGGGEPFF	TGTGCCAGCAGCCCCGGCGGCGGGGAGCCGTTTTTT
-	TRBV9	TRBD1	TRBJ2-1	CASSVGTGQGSSEQFF	TGTGCCAGCAGCGTAGGTACGGGACAGGGGAGTAGTGAGCAGTTCTTC
many	TRBV29-1	TRBD2	TRBJ2-7	CSGVAGGFTEQYF	TGCAGCGGAGTAGCGGGAGGATTCACCGAGCAGTACTTC
many	TRBV28	TRBD2	TRBJ2-5	CASSSSGLGGETQYF	TGTGCCAGCAGTTCTAGCGGGCTCGGGGGAGAGACCCAGTACTTC
-	TRBV7-9	TRBD2	TRBJ2-1	CASNPPGGTIRHNEQFF	TGTGCCAGCAACCCCCCGGGGGGGACTATCCGACACAATGAGCAGTTCTTC
-	TRBV9	TRBD2	TRBJ2-3	CASSGVRAGEWSTDTQYF	TGTGCCAGCAGCGGGGTGCGGGCGGGGGAGTGGAGCACAGATACGCAGTATTTT
many	TRBV11-2	TRBD2	TRBJ2-7	CASSPSSGSYEQYF	TGTGCCAGCAGCCCTTCTAGCGGATCCTACGAGCAGTACTTC